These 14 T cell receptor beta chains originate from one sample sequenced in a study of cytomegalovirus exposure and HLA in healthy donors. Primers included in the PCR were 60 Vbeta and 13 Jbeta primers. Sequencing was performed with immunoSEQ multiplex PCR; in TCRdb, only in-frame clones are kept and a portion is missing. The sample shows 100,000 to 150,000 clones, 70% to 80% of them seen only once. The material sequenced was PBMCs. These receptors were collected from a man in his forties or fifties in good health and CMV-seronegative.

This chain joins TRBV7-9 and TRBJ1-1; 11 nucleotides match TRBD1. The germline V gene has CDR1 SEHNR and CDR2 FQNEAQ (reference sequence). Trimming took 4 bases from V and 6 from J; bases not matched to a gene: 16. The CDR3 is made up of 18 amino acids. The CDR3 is CASSSLGQGAKYGAEAFF. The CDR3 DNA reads TGTGCCAGCAGCTCCTTAGGACAGGGGGCAAAGTACGGAGCTGAAGCTTTCTTT. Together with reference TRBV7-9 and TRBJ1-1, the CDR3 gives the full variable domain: DTGVSQNPRHKITKRGQNVTFRCDPISEHNRLYWYRQTLGQGPEFLTYFQNEAQLEKSRLLSDRFSAERPKGSFSTLEIQRTEQGDSAMYLCASSSLGQGAKYGAEAFFGQGTRLTVV.

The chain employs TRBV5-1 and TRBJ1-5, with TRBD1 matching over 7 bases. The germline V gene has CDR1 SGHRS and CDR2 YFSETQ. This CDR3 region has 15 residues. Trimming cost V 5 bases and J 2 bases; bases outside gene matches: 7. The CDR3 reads CASRRTGDGNQPQHF. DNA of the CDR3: TGCGCCAGCAGGCGGACAGGCGACGGCAATCAGCCCCAGCATTTT.

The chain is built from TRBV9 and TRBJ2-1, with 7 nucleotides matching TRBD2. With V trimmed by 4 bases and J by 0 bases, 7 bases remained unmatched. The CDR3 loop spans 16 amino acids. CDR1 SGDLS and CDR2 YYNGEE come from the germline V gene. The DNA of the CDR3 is TGTGCCAGCAGCACAAAGACGGGGGGCTCCTACAATGAGCAGTTCTTC. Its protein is CASSTKTGGSYNEQFF.

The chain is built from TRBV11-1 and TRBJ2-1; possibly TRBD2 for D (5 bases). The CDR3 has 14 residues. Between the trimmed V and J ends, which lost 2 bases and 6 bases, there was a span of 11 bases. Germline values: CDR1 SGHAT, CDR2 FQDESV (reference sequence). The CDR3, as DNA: TGTGCCAGCAGCTTATCGGGGAATCGCAATGAGCAGTTCTTC. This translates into CASSLSGNRNEQFF. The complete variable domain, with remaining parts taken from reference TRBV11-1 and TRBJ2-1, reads EAEVAQSPRYKITEKSQAVAFWCDPISGHATLYWYRQILGQGPELLVQFQDESVVDDSQLPKDRFSAERLKGVDSTLKIQPAELGDSAMYLCASSLSGNRNEQFFGPGTRLTVL.

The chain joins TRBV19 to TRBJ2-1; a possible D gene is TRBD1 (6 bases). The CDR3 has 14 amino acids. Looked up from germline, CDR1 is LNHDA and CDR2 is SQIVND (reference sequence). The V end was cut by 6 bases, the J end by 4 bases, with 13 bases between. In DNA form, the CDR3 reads TGTGCCAGTAGCCTACCGGACAGTTACAATGAGCAGTTCTTC. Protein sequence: CASSLPDSYNEQFF. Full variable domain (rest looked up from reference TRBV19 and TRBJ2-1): DGGITQSPKYLFRKEGQNVTLSCEQNLNHDAMYWYRQDPGQGLRLIYYSQIVNDFQKGDIAEGYSVSREKKESFPLTVTSAQKNPTAFYLCASSLPDSYNEQFFGPGTRLTVL.

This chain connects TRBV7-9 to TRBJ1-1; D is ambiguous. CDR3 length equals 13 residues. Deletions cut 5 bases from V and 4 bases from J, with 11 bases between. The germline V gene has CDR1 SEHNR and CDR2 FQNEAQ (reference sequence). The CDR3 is CASSGGPVTEAFF. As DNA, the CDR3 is TGTGCCAGCAGCGGAGGGCCGGTCACTGAAGCTTTCTTT.

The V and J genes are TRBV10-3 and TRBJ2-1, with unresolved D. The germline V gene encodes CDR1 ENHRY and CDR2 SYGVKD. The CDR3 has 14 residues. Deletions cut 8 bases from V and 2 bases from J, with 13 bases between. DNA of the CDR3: TGTGCCATCTCGTCCGCTGGCCCCTACAATGAGCAGTTCTTC. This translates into CAISSAGPYNEQFF.

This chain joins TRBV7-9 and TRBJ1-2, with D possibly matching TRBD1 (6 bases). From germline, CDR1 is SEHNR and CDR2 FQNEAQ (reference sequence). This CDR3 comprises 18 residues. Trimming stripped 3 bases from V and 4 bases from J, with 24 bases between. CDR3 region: CASSLGATSGTLSYGYTF. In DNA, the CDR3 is TGTGCCAGCAGCTTGGGAGCTACCTCCGGGACATTAAGCTATGGCTACACCTTC.

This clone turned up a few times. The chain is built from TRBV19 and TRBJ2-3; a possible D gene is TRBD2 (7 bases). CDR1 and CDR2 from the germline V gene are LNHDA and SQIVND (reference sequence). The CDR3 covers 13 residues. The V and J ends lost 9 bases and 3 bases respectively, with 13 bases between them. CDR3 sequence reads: CASRGGLTDTQYF. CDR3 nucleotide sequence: TGTGCCAGCAGGGGAGGGTTGACAGATACGCAGTATTTT. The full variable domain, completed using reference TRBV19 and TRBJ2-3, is DGGITQSPKYLFRKEGQNVTLSCEQNLNHDAMYWYRQDPGQGLRLIYYSQIVNDFQKGDIAEGYSVSREKKESFPLTVTSAQKNPTAFYLCASRGGLTDTQYFGPGTRLTVL.

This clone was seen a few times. In DNA form, the CDR3 reads TGTGCCAGCTCACCCGCTTTCGGGACTTACACTGAAGCTTTCTTT. Its translation: CASSPAFGTYTEAFF. The rearrangement joins TRBV18 to TRBJ1-1, with a tentative D call TRBD1 (5 bases). Trimming shortened V by 3 bases and J by 3 bases, and 14 bases separated the two germline ends. The CDR3 is 15 residues long. In germline, CDR1 is KGHSH, CDR2 LQKENI.

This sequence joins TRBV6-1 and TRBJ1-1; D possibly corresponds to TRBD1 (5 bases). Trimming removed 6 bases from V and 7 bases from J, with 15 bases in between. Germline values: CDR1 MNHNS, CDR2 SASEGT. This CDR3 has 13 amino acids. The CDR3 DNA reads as TGTGCCAGCAGCCGCCTGGACATTGGTGAAGCTTTCTTT. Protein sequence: CASSRLDIGEAFF.

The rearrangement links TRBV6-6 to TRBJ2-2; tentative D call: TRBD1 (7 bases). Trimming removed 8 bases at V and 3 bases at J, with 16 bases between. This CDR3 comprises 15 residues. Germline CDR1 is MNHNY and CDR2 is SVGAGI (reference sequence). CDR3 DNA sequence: TGTGCCAGCGGACTTACCAGGGGGGACACCGGGGAGCTGTTTTTT. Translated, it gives CASGLTRGDTGELFF.

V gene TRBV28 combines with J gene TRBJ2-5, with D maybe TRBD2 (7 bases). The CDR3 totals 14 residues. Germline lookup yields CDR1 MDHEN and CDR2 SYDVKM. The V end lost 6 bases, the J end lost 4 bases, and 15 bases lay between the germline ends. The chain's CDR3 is CASSGGRFRETQYF. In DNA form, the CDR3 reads TGTGCCAGCAGCGGGGGGCGGTTTCGAGAGACCCAGTACTTC.

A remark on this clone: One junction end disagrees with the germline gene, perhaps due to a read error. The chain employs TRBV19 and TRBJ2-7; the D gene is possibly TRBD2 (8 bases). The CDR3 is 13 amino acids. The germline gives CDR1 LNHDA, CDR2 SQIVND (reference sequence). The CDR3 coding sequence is TGTGCCAGTATCCCTCCGGGAGGGGGCGGACTGCACTTC. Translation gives CASIPPGGGGLHF.